The T cell receptor (beta chain) described here comes from a study of shared clonotypes between healthy human individuals. Turning to the study itself: Plates per donor: three CD4 naive, three CD4 memory, two CD8 naive, one CD8 memory.

The assay was immunoSEQ multiplex PCR, and TCRdb's table has in-frame clones only and misses some. The table shows 2 million to 2.5 million clones, with under 97% occurring only once. Per germline, CDR1 MGHDK and CDR2 SYGVNS. The CDR3 loop spans 14 amino acids. Trimming cost V 1 base and J 6 bases; bases outside gene matches: 4. The chain is built from TRBV25-1 and TRBJ1-1; 8 bases align to TRBD1. The clonotype originates from a man aged 18 to 29 in good health. Sequencing input: naive CD4+ T cells sorted from blood. Subset denoted: CD45RA+ positively selected. DNA for the CDR3: TGTGCCAGCAGTGAATCCGGGACAGGTTCTGAAGCTTTCTTT. Protein: CASSESGTGSEAFF.